This is a list of T cell receptor beta chains from one sample in a study of cytomegalovirus exposure and HLA in healthy donors. The data were produced by immunoSEQ multiplex PCR, yet TCRdb's version contains in-frame clones alone and is incomplete. The top ten clones hold over 12% of a sample with 180,000 or so clones, 60% to 80% of them seen once. The sample was PBMCs. These TCRs come from a man over 45 in good health and CMV-seropositive. The CDR3 runs from the conserved cysteine through the conserved F or W. Fields, in order: D gene, V gene, J gene, clone size, CDR3 DNA, CDR3 protein. The D gene is left open where the match is weak. Where a row states a size, it is once, few, many or the class of an expanded clone; other rows omit it.

d_gene: .; v_gene: TRBV5-1; j_gene: TRBJ2-1; abundance: .; CDR3nt: TGCGCCAGCAGCTTCCGTTTTCATGAGCAGTTCTTC; CDR3aa: CASSFRFHEQFF
d_gene: TRBD1; v_gene: TRBV6-1; j_gene: TRBJ1-4; abundance: .; CDR3nt: TGTGCCAGCAGCCTAACGGGACAGGGACGCGAAAAACTGTTTTTT; CDR3aa: CASSLTGQGREKLFF
d_gene: .; v_gene: TRBV7-9; j_gene: TRBJ1-1; abundance: .; CDR3nt: TGTTCCAGCAGCTTGGGGGCTCGTCAAGCTTTCTTT; CDR3aa: CSSSLGARQAFF
d_gene: .; v_gene: TRBV6-1; j_gene: TRBJ1-1; abundance: .; CDR3nt: TGTGCCAGCAGTCGGAACACTGAAGCTTTCTTT; CDR3aa: CASSRNTEAFF
d_gene: TRBD1; v_gene: TRBV4-1; j_gene: TRBJ2-1; abundance: .; CDR3nt: TGCGCCAGCAGCCAGTCCCTAACAGGGGATGAGCAGTTCTTC; CDR3aa: CASSQSLTGDEQFF
d_gene: TRBD1; v_gene: TRBV7-7; j_gene: TRBJ2-1; abundance: .; CDR3nt: TGTGCCAGCAGCTCCGGACAGGGGGCTTACAATGAGCAGTTCTTC; CDR3aa: CASSSGQGAYNEQFF
d_gene: .; v_gene: TRBV7-8; j_gene: TRBJ1-1; abundance: .; CDR3nt: TGTGCCAGCAGCTTTTCTACAGTTAACACTGAAGCTTTCTTT; CDR3aa: CASSFSTVNTEAFF
d_gene: TRBD1; v_gene: TRBV7-3; j_gene: TRBJ2-1; abundance: .; CDR3nt: TGTGCCAGCAGTCCAGTCGGACAGGCAATATACAATGAGCAGTTCTTC; CDR3aa: CASSPVGQAIYNEQFF
d_gene: TRBD2; v_gene: TRBV11-3; j_gene: TRBJ2-2; abundance: .; CDR3nt: TGTGCCAGCAGCTTGGGACTAGCGGGGGACACCGGGGAGCTGTTTTTT; CDR3aa: CASSLGLAGDTGELFF
d_gene: .; v_gene: TRBV7-2; j_gene: TRBJ2-7; abundance: .; CDR3nt: TGTGCCAGCAGCTTACCAGGGGCAGGGACATTCCACGAGCAGTACTTC; CDR3aa: CASSLPGAGTFHEQYF
d_gene: .; v_gene: TRBV5-4; j_gene: TRBJ1-1; abundance: .; CDR3nt: TGTGCCAGCAGTTCCGACTGGAACACTGAAGCTTTCTTT; CDR3aa: CASSSDWNTEAFF
d_gene: TRBD1; v_gene: TRBV5-4; j_gene: TRBJ2-3; abundance: .; CDR3nt: TGTGCCAGCAGCCCATCAGGGACAGGATCCACAGATACGCAGTATTTT; CDR3aa: CASSPSGTGSTDTQYF
d_gene: TRBD2; v_gene: TRBV5-1; j_gene: TRBJ2-1; abundance: .; CDR3nt: TGCGCCAGCAGCCTGAATATGGGGAGGGCGGGGTTCTTC; CDR3aa: CASSLNMGRAGFF
d_gene: .; v_gene: TRBV18; j_gene: TRBJ2-1; abundance: .; CDR3nt: TGTGCCAGCTCACTCTTAGCGGTATTTCTCAATGAGCAGTTCTTC; CDR3aa: CASSLLAVFLNEQFF
d_gene: TRBD1; v_gene: TRBV11-2; j_gene: TRBJ1-1; abundance: .; CDR3nt: TGTGCCAGCAGAGGGGACAGGGGGCAAGTGGGGGGACTGAACACTGAAGCTTTCTTT; CDR3aa: CASRGDRGQVGGLNTEAFF
d_gene: TRBD1; v_gene: TRBV11-2; j_gene: TRBJ1-2; abundance: .; CDR3nt: TGTGCCAGCAGCGGATCCGGGACAGGGGATGGCTACACCTTC; CDR3aa: CASSGSGTGDGYTF
d_gene: TRBD1; v_gene: TRBV6-4; j_gene: TRBJ1-5; abundance: .; CDR3nt: TGTGCCAGCAGTGACCATAGACAGGGGGCAGATCAGCCCCAGCATTTT; CDR3aa: CASSDHRQGADQPQHF
d_gene: TRBD2; v_gene: TRBV5-1; j_gene: TRBJ2-1; abundance: .; CDR3nt: TGCGCCAGCAGCTCGACTAGCGGGGTTTTATATGAGCAGTTCTTC; CDR3aa: CASSSTSGVLYEQFF
d_gene: TRBD1; v_gene: TRBV19; j_gene: TRBJ1-2; abundance: once; CDR3nt: TGTGCCAGTACCACGACGCGGACAGGAGGGTATGGCTACACCTTC; CDR3aa: CASTTTRTGGYGYTF
d_gene: .; v_gene: TRBV4-3; j_gene: TRBJ2-4; abundance: .; CDR3nt: TGCGCCAGCAGCCAAAACGGCGGAGCCAAAAACATTCAGTACTTC; CDR3aa: CASSQNGGAKNIQYF
d_gene: TRBD2; v_gene: TRBV7-9; j_gene: TRBJ2-1; abundance: .; CDR3nt: TGTGCCAGCAGCAACCGAGGGCGGGGGGGAAACAATGAGCAGTTCTTC; CDR3aa: CASSNRGRGGNNEQFF
d_gene: TRBD1; v_gene: TRBV28; j_gene: TRBJ1-2; abundance: .; CDR3nt: TGTGCCAGCAGTTCAAGACAGGGCCGATTTGGCTACACCTTC; CDR3aa: CASSSRQGRFGYTF
d_gene: TRBD1; v_gene: TRBV28; j_gene: TRBJ2-7; abundance: .; CDR3nt: TGTGCCAGCAGCCAAAGGACAGGGGGCTCCTACGAGCAGTACTTC; CDR3aa: CASSQRTGGSYEQYF
d_gene: .; v_gene: TRBV5-5; j_gene: TRBJ1-5; abundance: .; CDR3nt: TGTGCCAGCAGCTCGGAGAGCGGCAATCAGCCCCAGCATTTT; CDR3aa: CASSSESGNQPQHF
d_gene: .; v_gene: TRBV5-5; j_gene: TRBJ2-1; abundance: .; CDR3nt: TGTGCCAGCAGCCCCACCTCGGGGTACAATGAGCAGTTCTTC; CDR3aa: CASSPTSGYNEQFF
d_gene: TRBD1; v_gene: TRBV7-9; j_gene: TRBJ1-1; abundance: .; CDR3nt: TGTGCCAGCAGCCCCCCACAGGGGGCCACTGAAGCTTTCTTT; CDR3aa: CASSPPQGATEAFF
d_gene: TRBD1; v_gene: TRBV5-4; j_gene: TRBJ2-2; abundance: once; CDR3nt: TGTGCCAGCAGCTTGCCGGGACAGGGGCCTACCGGGGAGCTGTTTTTT; CDR3aa: CASSLPGQGPTGELFF
d_gene: TRBD2; v_gene: TRBV7-7; j_gene: TRBJ2-3; abundance: .; CDR3nt: TGTGCCAGCAGCGCTCTAGCGGGGGGGCAAGATACGCAGTATTTT; CDR3aa: CASSALAGGQDTQYF
d_gene: .; v_gene: TRBV6-5; j_gene: TRBJ1-2; abundance: few; CDR3nt: TGTGCCAGCAGCCTGGGGGGGCTGGGAAACTATGGCTACACCTTC; CDR3aa: CASSLGGLGNYGYTF
d_gene: TRBD1; v_gene: TRBV2; j_gene: TRBJ1-6; abundance: .; CDR3nt: TGTGCCAGCAGTGGGACAGGTTCACCCCTCCACTTT; CDR3aa: CASSGTGSPLHF
d_gene: .; v_gene: TRBV18; j_gene: TRBJ2-3; abundance: .; CDR3nt: TGTGCCAGCTCACCGTGGGCCAGGGGGGGCACAGATACGCAGTATTTT; CDR3aa: CASSPWARGGTDTQYF
d_gene: TRBD1; v_gene: TRBV18; j_gene: TRBJ2-7; abundance: .; CDR3nt: TGTGCCAGCTCACCGCCGGGACAGGGGAACGAGCAGTACTTC; CDR3aa: CASSPPGQGNEQYF
d_gene: .; v_gene: TRBV2; j_gene: TRBJ1-4; abundance: few; CDR3nt: TGTGCCAGCAGTGAGACTTACGTTAATGAAAAACTGTTTTTT; CDR3aa: CASSETYVNEKLFF
d_gene: .; v_gene: TRBV20-1; j_gene: TRBJ2-1; abundance: .; CDR3nt: TGCAGTGCTAGAGCCCTCAATGAGCAGTTCTTC; CDR3aa: CSARALNEQFF
d_gene: .; v_gene: TRBV27; j_gene: TRBJ2-3; abundance: .; CDR3nt: TGTGCCAGTAGAGTGGGCCGCACAGATACGCAGTATTTT; CDR3aa: CASRVGRTDTQYF
d_gene: .; v_gene: TRBV28; j_gene: TRBJ1-1; abundance: few; CDR3nt: TGTGCCAGCAGTTTAGGGGCAGCTGAGGCTTTCTTT; CDR3aa: CASSLGAAEAFF
d_gene: .; v_gene: TRBV7-6; j_gene: TRBJ2-3; abundance: .; CDR3nt: TGTGCCAGCAGCCCGCGGCCCTCTTCCACAGATACGCAGTATTTT; CDR3aa: CASSPRPSSTDTQYF
d_gene: TRBD2; v_gene: TRBV6-5; j_gene: TRBJ2-5; abundance: .; CDR3nt: TGTGCCAGCAGTTACTCGACTAGCGGCCAAGAGACCCAGTACTTC; CDR3aa: CASSYSTSGQETQYF
d_gene: .; v_gene: TRBV6-5; j_gene: TRBJ2-6; abundance: .; CDR3nt: TGTGCCAGCAGTTACGGATGGGGAGCGGGGGCCAACGTCCTGACTTTC; CDR3aa: CASSYGWGAGANVLTF
d_gene: .; v_gene: TRBV5-8; j_gene: TRBJ1-5; abundance: .; CDR3nt: TGTGCCAGCAGCTTGGTTGAGGGTGGGCAGCCCCAGCATTTT; CDR3aa: CASSLVEGGQPQHF
d_gene: .; v_gene: TRBV5-1; j_gene: TRBJ1-1; abundance: .; CDR3nt: TGCGCCAGCAGCTTGGTAGGCGGTAACACTGAAGCTTTCTTT; CDR3aa: CASSLVGGNTEAFF
d_gene: TRBD2; v_gene: TRBV7-2; j_gene: TRBJ2-1; abundance: .; CDR3nt: TGTGCCAGCGGCGGACTAGCGGGGGCCAATGAGCAGTTCTTC; CDR3aa: CASGGLAGANEQFF
d_gene: .; v_gene: TRBV6-5; j_gene: TRBJ1-6; abundance: .; CDR3nt: TGTGCCAGCAGTTACAGGGACATTGGGTATAATTCACCCCTCCACTTT; CDR3aa: CASSYRDIGYNSPLHF
d_gene: TRBD1; v_gene: TRBV29-1; j_gene: TRBJ1-1; abundance: .; CDR3nt: TGCAGCGTAGACCCGGGACAGCAGAACACTGAAGCTTTCTTT; CDR3aa: CSVDPGQQNTEAFF
d_gene: TRBD1; v_gene: TRBV5-6; j_gene: TRBJ1-1; abundance: .; CDR3nt: TGTGCCAGCAGCTACGGGACAGCCGGGGCCACTGAAGCTTTCTTT; CDR3aa: CASSYGTAGATEAFF